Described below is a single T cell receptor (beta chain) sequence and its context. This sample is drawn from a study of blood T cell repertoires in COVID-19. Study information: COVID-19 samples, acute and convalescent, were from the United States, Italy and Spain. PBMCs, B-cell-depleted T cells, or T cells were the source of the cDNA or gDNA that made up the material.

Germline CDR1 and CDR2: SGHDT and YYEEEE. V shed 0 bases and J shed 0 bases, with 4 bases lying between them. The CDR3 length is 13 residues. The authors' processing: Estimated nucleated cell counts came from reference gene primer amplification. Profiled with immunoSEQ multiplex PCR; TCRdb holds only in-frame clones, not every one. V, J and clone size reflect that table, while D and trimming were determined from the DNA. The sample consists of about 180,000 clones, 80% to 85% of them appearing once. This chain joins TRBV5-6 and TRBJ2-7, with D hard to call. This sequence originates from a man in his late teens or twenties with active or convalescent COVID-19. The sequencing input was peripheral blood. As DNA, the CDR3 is TGTGCCAGCAGCTTGGGGAGCTCCTACGAGCAGTACTTC. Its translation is CASSLGSSYEQYF.